One sample yielded the 3 T cell receptor beta chains listed below, sequenced in a study of shared clonotypes between healthy human individuals. Profiled with immunoSEQ multiplex PCR; TCRdb holds only in-frame clones, not every one. The sample carries roughly 530,000 clones, about 96% recorded once. The sample taken for sequencing was naive CD4+ T cells sorted from blood. Sample subset: CD45RA+ positively selected. These receptors were obtained from a woman aged 25 to 39 in good health.

This chain joins TRBV4-2 and TRBJ2-3; TRBD2 agrees at 13 bases. Germline values: CDR1 LGHNA, CDR2 YNFKEQ. Unmatched junction bases numbered 7, after V lost 1 base and J lost 0 bases. The CDR3 is 19 residues long. The CDR3 loop is CASSQVAGLAGLSTDTQYF. As DNA, the CDR3 is TGTGCCAGCAGCCAAGTTGCGGGACTAGCGGGATTAAGCACAGATACGCAGTATTTT.

The chain has TRBV18 and TRBJ2-3; D unclear. Germline V lookup: CDR1 KGHSH, CDR2 LQKENI. CDR3 length: 15 amino acids. The V end lost 5 bases, the J end lost 3 bases, and 15 bases lay between the germline ends. The chain's CDR3 is CASSNNEQTTDTQYF. DNA for the CDR3: TGTGCCAGCTCAAACAATGAACAGACAACAGATACGCAGTATTTT.

The rearrangement uses TRBV6-5 and TRBJ2-7; D could derive from TRBD1 or TRBD2 (6 bases each). The CDR3 consists of 14 residues. CDR1 MNHEY and CDR2 SVGAGI come from the germline V gene. The V end lost 5 bases, the J end lost 7 bases, and 18 bases lay between the germline ends. In DNA, the CDR3 is TGTGCCAGCAGTAAAACAGGGTATGGAGGGGAGCAGTACTTC. This encodes CASSKTGYGGEQYF.